This is a list of T cell receptor beta chains from one sample in a study of identical twins. TCRdb re-derived calls from the 5' RACE reads in MiXCR, one entry per CDR3 protein. The data hold fewer than 250,000 distinct CDR3 sequences, with around 6.6% observed a single time. This sample was shared with a second study, whose subject was yellow fever vaccine responses in identical twins.

The sequencing input was memory (CD45RO+) T cells sorted from blood. The receptors here all came from a woman between 18 and 29 years old in good health. Each CDR3 is given with its conserved first and last residue. A D gene is named only where the DNA matches it firmly. The size of a clone is reported for some rows only, either as once, few or many, or as a class for expanded clones.

J gene | clone size | V gene | D gene | CDR3 length | CDR3 DNA | CDR3 protein
TRBJ2-5 | many | TRBV29-1 | . | 13 | TGCAGCGTTTTCGGTGGCGTAGGAGAGACCCAGTACTTC | CSVFGGVGETQYF
TRBJ2-2 | many | TRBV20-1 | TRBD2 | 16 | TGCAGTGCTAGGTTCGAGCGGGGGAAATCCACCGGGGAGCTGTTTTTT | CSARFERGKSTGELFF
TRBJ2-7 | . | TRBV7-6 | TRBD2 | 14 | TGTGCCAGCAGCCCCCTGAGCGGGGGCTACGAGCAGTACTTC | CASSPLSGGYEQYF
TRBJ2-3 | many | TRBV5-1 | . | 13 | TGCGCCAGCAGCTTGCAGGGGACAGATACGCAGTATTTT | CASSLQGTDTQYF
TRBJ1-1 | many | TRBV2 | . | 13 | TGTGCCAGCCTTCGTGGAGGGAACACTGAAGCTTTCTTT | CASLRGGNTEAFF
TRBJ2-3 | many | TRBV11-2 | TRBD1 | 14 | TGTGCCAGCAGCTTAGGCAGGGGGCCAGATACGCAGTATTTT | CASSLGRGPDTQYF
TRBJ2-1 | . | TRBV24-1 | TRBD1 | 16 | TGTGCCACCAGTGACAGGACAGGGGGCAATGGCAATGAGCAGTTCTTC | CATSDRTGGNGNEQFF
TRBJ1-2 | many | TRBV27 | . | 14 | TGTGCCAGCAGCTTAAACCGGGACATTGGGGGCTACACCTTC | CASSLNRDIGGYTF
TRBJ2-5 | many | TRBV4-1 | . | 15 | TGCGCCAGCAGTCGTTTCCGGGAAAACCAAGAGACCCAGTACTTC | CASSRFRENQETQYF
TRBJ2-7 | many | TRBV27 | TRBD1 | 15 | TGTGCCAGCAGTACCCGGACAGGGGAGACCTACGAGCAGTACTTC | CASSTRTGETYEQYF
TRBJ2-1 | . | TRBV7-6 | TRBD2 | 16 | TGTGCCAGCAGCTCGACTAGCGGGCCCACCTACAATGAGCAGTTCTTC | CASSSTSGPTYNEQFF
TRBJ1-1 | . | TRBV20-1 | . | 13 | TGCAGTGCTAGAGGACAGTTGAACACTGAAGCTTTCTTT | CSARGQLNTEAFF
TRBJ2-5 | many | TRBV7-9 | . | 16 | TGTGCCAGCAGCCCGCGGTCTGGCGGGAACCAAGAGACCCAGTACTTC | CASSPRSGGNQETQYF
TRBJ2-5 | many | TRBV12-3/TRBV12-4 | TRBD1 | 17 | TGTGCCAGCAGTTTACGGACAGGGGGTTTGTTCGGTGAGACCCAGTACTTC | CASSLRTGGLFGETQYF
TRBJ2-7 | many | TRBV10-2 | . | 12 | TGCGCCAGCAGTGGACAGTCCTACGAGCAGTACTTC | CASSGQSYEQYF
TRBJ2-6 | . | TRBV20-1 | . | 13 | TGCAGTGCGTGGAGGGCTGGGGCCAACGTCCTGACTTTC | CSAWRAGANVLTF
TRBJ1-3 | many | TRBV4-1 | . | 14 | TGCGCCAGCAGCCAAGGCAGGGGTGGAAACACCATATATTTT | CASSQGRGGNTIYF
TRBJ2-1 | few | TRBV7-9 | TRBD2 | 17 | TGTGCCAGCAGCTTTAGTGCGGGAGGGCTGAGGCAGGAGGAGCAGTTCTTC | CASSFSAGGLRQEEQFF
TRBJ2-3 | many | TRBV7-2 | . | 14 | TGTGCCAGCAGCTTATCCCGGAGAGCAGATACGCAGTATTTT | CASSLSRRADTQYF
TRBJ2-5 | few | TRBV12-3/TRBV12-4 | . | 17 | TGTGCCAGCAGTTTTGGGACGATGAGCGGTTTCCAAGAGACCCAGTACTTC | CASSFGTMSGFQETQYF
TRBJ2-3 | . | TRBV20-1 | TRBD2 | 16 | TGCTGTGCTATGAGCGGGAGGGCCCTCGTGGGGGATACGCAGTATTTT | CCAMSGRALVGDTQYF
TRBJ1-2 | few | TRBV7-2 | . | 12 | TGTGCCAGCAGCTTAGCCCGATATGGCTACACCTTC | CASSLARYGYTF
TRBJ1-1 | few | TRBV20-1 | . | 12 | TGCAGTGCTACATACCAGAACACTGAAGCTTTCTTT | CSATYQNTEAFF
TRBJ1-4 | few | TRBV20-1 | . | 14 | TGCAGTGCTAGTCCATGGGGCCCTAATGAAAAACTGTTTTTT | CSASPWGPNEKLFF
TRBJ2-1 | few | TRBV10-3 | TRBD2 | 16 | TGTGCCATCAGTGATCTGGGCGGGGGAACCTACAATGAGCAGTTCTTC | CAISDLGGGTYNEQFF